This record covers a single T cell receptor (beta chain). The data were obtained in a study of T cell changes during pregnancy in multiple sclerosis. The CDR3 contains 16 residues. CDR1 is SGHNT and CDR2 is YYREEE in the germline V gene (reference sequence). The ends were cut back, 0 bases at V and 5 bases at J, with 15 bases in the middle. Method: immunoSEQ multiplex PCR; TCRdb's copy keeps in-frame clones and lacks some. Altogether about 20,000 clones are present, about 88% being singletons, with the ten largest covering 6.5% to 9%. The rearrangement links TRBV5-4 to TRBJ2-1; TRBD1 is a possible D gene (7 bases). The TCR sequence derives from a female donor in good health, enrolled as a control in a pregnancy study. The sample in question was CD8+ T cells from peripheral blood mononuclear cells, obtained in the third trimester of pregnancy. In DNA, the CDR3 is TGTGCCAGCAGCTTGGGATTCGCGGGACAGAACAATGAGCAGTTCTTC. Translating gives CASSLGFAGQNNEQFF.